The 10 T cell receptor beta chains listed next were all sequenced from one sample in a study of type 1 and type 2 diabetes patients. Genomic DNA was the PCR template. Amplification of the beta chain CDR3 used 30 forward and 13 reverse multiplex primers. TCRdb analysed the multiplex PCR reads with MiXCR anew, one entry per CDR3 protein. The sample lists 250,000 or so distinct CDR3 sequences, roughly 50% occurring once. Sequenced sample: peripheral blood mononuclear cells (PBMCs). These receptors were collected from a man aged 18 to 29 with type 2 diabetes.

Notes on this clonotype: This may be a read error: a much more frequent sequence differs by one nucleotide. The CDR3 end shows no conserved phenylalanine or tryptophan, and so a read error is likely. CDR3 amino acids: CASSAGQSRNSPLHL. CDR3 DNA: TGTGCCAGCAGCGCGGGACAGTCTCGCAATTCACCCCTCCACTTA. The genes are TRBV2 and TRBJ1-6, with 7 bases lining up with TRBD1. Trimming removed 6 bases from V and 7 bases from J; junction bases left unmatched: 9. Germline values: CDR1 SNHLY, CDR2 FYNNEI. The CDR3 spans 15 residues.

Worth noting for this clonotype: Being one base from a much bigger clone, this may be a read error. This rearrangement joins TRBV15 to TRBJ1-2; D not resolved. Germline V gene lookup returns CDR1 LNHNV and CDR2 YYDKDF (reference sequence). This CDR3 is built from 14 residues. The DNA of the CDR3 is TGTGCCACCAGCAGAGGGACCGTCGACTCCGGCTACAGCTTC. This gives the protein CATSRGTVDSGYSF.

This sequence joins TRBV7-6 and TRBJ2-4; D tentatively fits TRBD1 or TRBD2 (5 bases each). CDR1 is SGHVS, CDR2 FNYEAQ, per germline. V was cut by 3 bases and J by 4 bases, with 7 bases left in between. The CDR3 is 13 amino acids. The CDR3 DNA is TGTGCCAGCAGCTTGGGGGAGAAAAACATTCAGTACTTC. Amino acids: CASSLGEKNIQYF. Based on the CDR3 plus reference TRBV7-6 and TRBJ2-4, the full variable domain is GAGVSQSPRYKVTKRGQDVALRCDPISGHVSLYWYRQALGQGPEFLTYFNYEAQQDKSGLPNDRFSAERPEGSISTLTIQRTEQRDSAMYRCASSLGEKNIQYFGAGTRLSVL.

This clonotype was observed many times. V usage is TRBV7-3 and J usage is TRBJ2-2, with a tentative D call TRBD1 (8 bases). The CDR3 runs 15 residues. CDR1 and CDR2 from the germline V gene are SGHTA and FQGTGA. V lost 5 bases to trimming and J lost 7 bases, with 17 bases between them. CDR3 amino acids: CASSVLTGEGGELFF. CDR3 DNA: TGTGCCAGCAGCGTCCTGACAGGGGAGGGCGGGGAGCTGTTTTTT.

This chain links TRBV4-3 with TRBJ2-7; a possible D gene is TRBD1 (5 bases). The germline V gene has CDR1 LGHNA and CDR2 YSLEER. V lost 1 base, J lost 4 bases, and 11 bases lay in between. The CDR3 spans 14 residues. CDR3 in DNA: TGCGCCAGCAGCCAAGGCGCCTCAGGGTACGAGCAGTACTTC. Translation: CASSQGASGYEQYF.

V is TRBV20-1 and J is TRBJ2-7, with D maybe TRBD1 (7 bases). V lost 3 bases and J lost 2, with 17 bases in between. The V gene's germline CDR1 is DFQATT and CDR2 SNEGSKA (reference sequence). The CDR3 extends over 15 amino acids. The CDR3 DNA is TGCAGTGCTAGGGGGGGACCAGGGGGGACCTACGAGCAGTACTTC. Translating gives CSARGGPGGTYEQYF.

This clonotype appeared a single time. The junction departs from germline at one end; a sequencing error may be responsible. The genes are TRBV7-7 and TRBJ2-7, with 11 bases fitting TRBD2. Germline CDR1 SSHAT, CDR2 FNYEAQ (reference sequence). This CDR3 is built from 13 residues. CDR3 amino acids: CASSMGLADEQYF. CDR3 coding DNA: TGTGCTAGCAGCATGGGACTAGCGGACGAGCAGTACTTC.

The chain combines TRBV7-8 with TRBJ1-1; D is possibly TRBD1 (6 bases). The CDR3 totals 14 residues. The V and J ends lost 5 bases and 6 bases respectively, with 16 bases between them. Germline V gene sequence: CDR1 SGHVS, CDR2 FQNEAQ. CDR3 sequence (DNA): TGTGCCAGCAGCGTTGGGGGGGGGGCCGCTGAAGCTTTCTTT. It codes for CASSVGGGAAEAFF.

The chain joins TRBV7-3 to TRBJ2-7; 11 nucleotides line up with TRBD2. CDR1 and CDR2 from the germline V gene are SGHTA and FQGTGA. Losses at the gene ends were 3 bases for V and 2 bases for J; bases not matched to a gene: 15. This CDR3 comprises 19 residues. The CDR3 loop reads CASSFRIGLAGSSPYEQYF. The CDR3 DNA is TGTGCCAGCAGCTTTAGGATAGGACTAGCGGGTTCGAGCCCCTACGAGCAGTACTTC.

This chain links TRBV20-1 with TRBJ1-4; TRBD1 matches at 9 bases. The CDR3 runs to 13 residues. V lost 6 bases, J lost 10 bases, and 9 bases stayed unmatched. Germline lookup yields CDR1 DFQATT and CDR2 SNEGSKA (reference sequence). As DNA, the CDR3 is TGCAGTGCGCGGACAGGGGAATCTGGAAAACTGTTTTTT. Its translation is CSARTGESGKLFF.